The rows below give T cell receptor beta chains drawn from one sample of a study of T cell changes during pregnancy in multiple sclerosis. TCRdb's copy holds only in-frame clones and misses some; the assay was immunoSEQ multiplex PCR. The repertoire has tens of thousands of clones, 90% to 95% of them found once; the top ten carry about 1.6%. The sequences come from peripheral blood, collected after pregnancy. The receptor set was obtained from a female donor in good health, enrolled as a control in a pregnancy study. Each CDR3 is given with its conserved first and last residue. D genes are given only for firm matches. Not every row has a clone size; where given, it reads once, few, many or a size class.

J | D | V | size | DNA | CDR3
TRBJ2-7 | TRBD1 | TRBV15 | - | TGTGCCACCAGCAGACAGGGACAGGGGGTGGACGAGCAGTACTTC | CATSRQGQGVDEQYF
TRBJ2-2 | - | TRBV2 | - | TGTGCCAGCTCCGCAGACACCGGGGAGCTGTTTTTT | CASSADTGELFF
TRBJ2-5 | TRBD1 | TRBV19 | - | TGTGCCAGTAGTATCGGTGGCGGGACAGGACAAGAGACCCAGTACTTC | CASSIGGGTGQETQYF
TRBJ1-1 | TRBD1 | TRBV2 | - | TGTGCCAGCAGAACCAGACAGGGCAACACTGAAGCTTTCTTT | CASRTRQGNTEAFF
TRBJ1-2 | - | TRBV28 | - | TGTGCCAGCAGTTTATTAGGGGCGAGAGGCTACACCTTC | CASSLLGARGYTF
TRBJ2-5 | - | TRBV5-6 | - | TGTGCCAGCAGCTTGGTGGGGGGGCTAGAGACCCAGTACTTC | CASSLVGGLETQYF
TRBJ2-1 | - | TRBV21-1 | - | TGTGCCAGCAGCAAAGTAGGGGGTGATGAGCAGTTCTTC | CASSKVGGDEQFF
TRBJ2-2 | TRBD1 | TRBV2 | - | TGTGCCAGCCGTGGGACAGGGGCGGCCGGGGAGCTGTTTTTT | CASRGTGAAGELFF
TRBJ2-1 | TRBD2 | TRBV4-3 | - | TGCGCCAGCAGCCAAGAGTATGCGGGGGGCTCCTACAATGAGCAGTTCTTC | CASSQEYAGGSYNEQFF
TRBJ1-4 | - | TRBV6-6 | - | TGTGCCAGCAGTTACGACAGGGAAAAACTGTTTTTT | CASSYDREKLFF
TRBJ2-1 | - | TRBV15 | - | TGTGCCACCAGCACGTTTACGGGAAGGGAGCAGTTCTTC | CATSTFTGREQFF
TRBJ2-5 | - | TRBV27 | once | TGTGCCAGCAGTGAGGGGCCCTTTGGGGGGGAGACCCAGTACTTC | CASSEGPFGGETQYF
TRBJ1-2 | - | TRBV6-5 | - | TGTGCCAGCAGTTACGTGGTTTCGAGGGGCTACACCTTC | CASSYVVSRGYTF
TRBJ2-1 | TRBD1 | TRBV7-8 | - | TGTGCCAGCAGCGATCACAGGGGGAGGATGGGTGAGCAGTTCTTC | CASSDHRGRMGEQFF
TRBJ1-2 | TRBD1 | TRBV10-3 | - | TGTGCCATCAACCCGGGACAGGCTAACTATGGCTACACCTTC | CAINPGQANYGYTF
TRBJ2-2 | - | TRBV2 | once | TGTGCCAGCAGTGAGACCGGGAGCACCGGGGAGCTGTTTTTT | CASSETGSTGELFF
TRBJ2-2 | - | TRBV2 | - | TGTGCCAGCAGGACAGGTCGCCCGAACACCGGGGAGCTGTTTTTT | CASRTGRPNTGELFF
TRBJ1-1 | TRBD1 | TRBV7-3 | - | TGTGCCAGCAGCTTAAGACAGGGGGCTCGGTACACTGAAGCTTTCTTT | CASSLRQGARYTEAFF
TRBJ1-5 | - | TRBV7-9 | - | TGTGCCAGCAGCGGGGGGGGCGTGCATCAGCCCCAGCATTTT | CASSGGGVHQPQHF
TRBJ1-1 | - | TRBV4-1 | - | TGCGCCAGCCGACGGGAGTCCGGGACGGGTTTTACTGAAGCTTTCTTT | CASRRESGTGFTEAFF
TRBJ1-4 | - | TRBV7-9 | - | TGTGCCAGCAGCTTAGGATCCGGGAGAACTAATGAAAAACTGTTTTTT | CASSLGSGRTNEKLFF
TRBJ2-5 | TRBD1 | TRBV5-1 | once | TGCGCCAGCAGTACAGGGGGCTGGGAAGAGACCCAGTACTTC | CASSTGGWEETQYF
TRBJ2-2 | TRBD1 | TRBV7-9 | - | TGTGCCAAGTCCCCCGGGGACAGCCCCACCGGGGAGCTGTTTTTT | CAKSPGDSPTGELFF
TRBJ2-6 | - | TRBV7-8 | - | TGTGCCAGCAGCGGACTCGGCTCGAGGGTCCTCCACTCTGGGGCCAACGTCCTGACTTTC | CASSGLGSRVLHSGANVLTF
TRBJ2-7 | TRBD1 | TRBV28 | - | TGTGCCAGCATCCCTGGGGGACAGGGTAACGAGCAGTACTTC | CASIPGGQGNEQYF
TRBJ2-7 | TRBD2 | TRBV5-1 | - | TGCGCCAGCAGCGGGAGGGGAGCGACCCCCTTAAATCTCTACGAGCAGTACTTC | CASSGRGATPLNLYEQYF
TRBJ2-3 | TRBD1 | TRBV9 | - | TGTGCCAGCAGCGTAGAGGGACAGAGCACAGATACGCAGTATTTT | CASSVEGQSTDTQYF
TRBJ2-3 | TRBD2 | TRBV7-8 | - | TGTGCCAGCAGCTCCCAGCGGGGGCGGGGGGATACGCAGTATTTT | CASSSQRGRGDTQYF
TRBJ2-5 | - | TRBV11-3 | - | TGTGCCAGCAGCTTAAATCCAGGGAGGGAGACCCAGTACTTC | CASSLNPGRETQYF
TRBJ2-2 | - | TRBV6-1 | - | TGTGCCAGCAGTGAAGACGGGGAAACTGGGGAGCTGTTTTTT | CASSEDGETGELFF
TRBJ1-2 | TRBD1 | TRBV7-3 | - | TGTGCCAGCAGCTTAGCAGGGGGAGGTTCCTATGGCTACACCTTC | CASSLAGGGSYGYTF
TRBJ2-2 | - | TRBV27 | - | TGTGCCAGCAGCTTGGAACCCGGGGTAGGGAACACCGGGGAGCTGTTTTTT | CASSLEPGVGNTGELFF
TRBJ1-4 | TRBD1 | TRBV4-1 | - | TGCGCCAGCAGCCAAGTCTCGGGACAGGGGATAAATGAAAAACTGTTTTTT | CASSQVSGQGINEKLFF
TRBJ2-3 | - | TRBV11-2 | once | TGTGCCAGCAGCTTATTGGAGGGGAGAAATTCCTTTTTT | CASSLLEGRNSFF
TRBJ1-1 | TRBD1 | TRBV18 | - | TGTGCCAGCTCACCAGGACAGGGCATGAACACTGAAGCTTTCTTT | CASSPGQGMNTEAFF
TRBJ2-7 | TRBD1 | TRBV4-1 | - | TGCGCCAGCAGCCAACCCCCGACAGGGGCCTACGAGCAGTACTTC | CASSQPPTGAYEQYF
TRBJ1-2 | TRBD1 | TRBV18 | - | TGTGCCAGCTCACCTCTGGAACGGACAGGGGATGGCTACACCTTC | CASSPLERTGDGYTF
TRBJ2-7 | TRBD1 | TRBV7-9 | - | TGTGCCAGCAGCTTGGCCGGGACAGGGGGGCTCGAGCAGTACTTC | CASSLAGTGGLEQYF
TRBJ1-4 | - | TRBV7-2 | - | TGTGCCAGCAGCTCCGGAGTGATCCCCTGGGAAAAACTGTTTTTT | CASSSGVIPWEKLFF
TRBJ1-1 | TRBD1 | TRBV9 | - | TGTGCCAGCAGCGCCCGACAGGGATGGACTGAAGCTTTCTTT | CASSARQGWTEAFF
TRBJ1-2 | - | TRBV7-2 | - | TGTGCCAGCAGCTTAGTGGTCCCAGGAGGCTACACCTTC | CASSLVVPGGYTF
TRBJ2-7 | TRBD1 | TRBV28 | - | TGTGCCAGCAGTTTCTTCAACAGGGGAACCCTTTTCTACGAGCAGTACTTC | CASSFFNRGTLFYEQYF
TRBJ2-7 | - | TRBV7-9 | - | TGTGCCAGCAGCTCCATTTACGAGCAGTACTTC | CASSSIYEQYF
TRBJ2-5 | - | TRBV4-3 | - | TGCGCCAGCAGCCAAGATCGCCGACTCGGTGAGACCCAGTACTTC | CASSQDRRLGETQYF
TRBJ2-5 | - | TRBV6-1 | - | TGTGCCAGCAGTAACAGGGCTGGGACCCAGTACTTC | CASSNRAGTQYF
TRBJ1-2 | - | TRBV28 | - | TGTGCCAGCAGTTCTTCCGGGAAGACTAACTATGGCTACACCTTC | CASSSSGKTNYGYTF
TRBJ2-1 | - | TRBV4-2 | - | TGTGCCAGCAGCCAAGTGGGCTCATACAATGAGCAGTTCTTC | CASSQVGSYNEQFF
TRBJ1-6 | - | TRBV6-5 | - | TGTGCCAGCAGTCGCACCCGACAGACTAATTCACCCCTCCACTTT | CASSRTRQTNSPLHF
TRBJ2-3 | TRBD2 | TRBV9 | - | TGTGCCAGCAGCTTCACTAGCGGGGGGACAGATACGCAGTATTTT | CASSFTSGGTDTQYF
TRBJ1-5 | - | TRBV19 | - | TGTGCCAGTACCCCCAAGAGGGGGATTGGCAATCAGCCCCAGCATTTT | CASTPKRGIGNQPQHF
TRBJ1-2 | - | TRBV15 | - | TGTGCCACCAGCAGGCCAGACAGAGATAATGGCTACACCTTC | CATSRPDRDNGYTF
TRBJ1-2 | - | TRBV7-9 | - | TGTGCCAGCAGCTTAGCCCTAACAGGTTCCAACTATGGCTACACCTTC | CASSLALTGSNYGYTF
TRBJ2-3 | - | TRBV5-1 | - | TGCGCCAGCAGCTTAGGACACCCGATACCTACAGATACGCAGTATTTT | CASSLGHPIPTDTQYF
TRBJ2-1 | TRBD1 | TRBV19 | once | TGTGCCACTAAAGGACAGGGGAAAAACAATGAGCAGTTCTTC | CATKGQGKNNEQFF
TRBJ1-4 | TRBD1 | TRBV5-1 | - | TGCGCCAGCAGCTCGGGACAGGGGGATGAAAAACTGTTTTTT | CASSSGQGDEKLFF
TRBJ2-7 | - | TRBV18 | - | TGTGCCAGCTCACCACGGCGAGGCAGGGACGAGCAGTACTTC | CASSPRRGRDEQYF
TRBJ2-1 | TRBD1 | TRBV27 | - | TGTGCCAGCAGTTTAAATCAAAGGACAGGGCGGAGTGAGCAGTTCTTC | CASSLNQRTGRSEQFF
TRBJ1-2 | TRBD1 | TRBV2 | few | TGTGCCAGCAGTGAGGGACAGGGGCCATACTATGGCTACACCTTC | CASSEGQGPYYGYTF
TRBJ2-3 | TRBD2 | TRBV6-4 | few | TGTGCCAGCAGTGACTCGACTAGCGGGGGGGATACGCAGTATTTT | CASSDSTSGGDTQYF